The T cell receptor beta chain under discussion was sequenced for a study of blood T cell repertoires in COVID-19. Between the trimmed V and J ends, which lost 2 bases and 7 bases, there was a span of 9 bases. Germline loops: CDR1 GTSNPN, CDR2 SVGIG (reference sequence). CDR3 length equals 13 residues. Clones were sequenced by immunoSEQ multiplex PCR, and TCRdb holds only the in-frame ones, with some missing. The sample has roughly 200,000 clones, about 86% seen once; the top ten hold approximately 4.8%. Sequenced material: peripheral blood. This TCR was recovered from a man aged 45-65 years with active or convalescent COVID-19. The J gene is TRBJ1-6, the V gene TRBV30; weak D call: TRBD1 (5 bases). CDR3 sequence: CAWSRDRNSPLHF. DNA of the CDR3: TGTGCCTGGAGTAGAGACAGAAATTCACCCCTCCACTTT.